This T cell receptor beta chain is from a study of shared clonotypes between healthy human individuals. Study background: Each donor contributed plates that comprised three CD4 naive, three CD4 memory, two CD8 naive and one CD8 memory.

Concerning this clone: The target antigen is unknown. The same CDR3 can be traced to other DNA sequences in this sample.

Each PCR replicate from the sorted subsets contained 200 to 250 ng DNA, which is about 30,000 T cell genomes. Profiled with immunoSEQ multiplex PCR; TCRdb holds only in-frame clones, not every one. The sample has a few million clones, 93% seen once. Germline values: CDR1 SGHRS, CDR2 YFSETQ. V shed 4 bases and J 2 bases; nucleotides not matched to a gene: 5. This CDR3 contains 14 residues. Naive CD8 cells lacked CD45RO and underwent positive selection for CCR7, leaving out terminally differentiated effector memory CD45RA+ cells. Broader study findings: Deeper or shallower sequencing was expected to change how clonotypes are shared among donors.

Sample: naive CD8+ T cells from PBMCs. The sequence came from a man between 18 and 35 years old in good health. Some clones in this sample may be carry-over from other donors' samples. The genes are TRBV5-1 and TRBJ2-7, with 8 bases aligning to TRBD1. CDR3: CASSPGQGAYEQYF. CDR3 nucleotides: TGCGCCAGCAGCCCCGGACAGGGAGCCTACGAGCAGTACTTC.